These T cell receptor beta chains were read from a single sample in a study of PD-1 blockade in mismatch repair-deficient tumors. The method was immunoSEQ multiplex PCR; TCRdb's version includes in-frame clones alone and lacks a portion of them. The data contain fewer than 60,000 clones, 77% of them singletons. The material sequenced was PBMCs, taken before pembrolizumab treatment. These receptors were taken from an adult with mismatch repair-deficient cancer. The CDR3 runs from the conserved cysteine through the conserved F or W. A D gene is named only where the DNA matches it firmly. Only part of the rows carry a size: once, few, many, or a class if the clone is expanded.

CDR3 protein,CDR3 DNA,V gene,clone size,J gene,D gene
CASSEEVTNEKLFF,TGTGCCAGCAGTGAAGAAGTGACTAATGAAAAACTGTTTTTT,TRBV6-1,.,TRBJ1-4,.
CASPGTGVPGEQYF,TGTGCCAGCCCAGGGACAGGAGTTCCTGGAGAGCAGTACTTC,TRBV6-5,once,TRBJ2-7,TRBD1
CASSLAGGRQETQYF,TGTGCCAGCAGCTTAGCGGGAGGGAGGCAAGAGACCCAGTACTTC,TRBV11-3,few,TRBJ2-5,TRBD2
CASSDPGTGVYEQFF,TGTGCCAGTAGTGACCCCGGGACAGGAGTTTATGAGCAGTTCTTC,TRBV19,.,TRBJ2-1,TRBD1
CASISRGADEKLFF,TGTGCCAGCATAAGCAGGGGTGCGGATGAAAAACTGTTTTTT,TRBV2,once,TRBJ1-4,.
CASSSARKESYGYTF,TGTGCCAGCAGTTCTGCCAGGAAGGAATCTTATGGCTACACCTTC,TRBV25-1,.,TRBJ1-2,.
CASSPDGNTEAFF,TGCGCCAGCAGCCCCGACGGGAACACTGAAGCTTTCTTT,TRBV4-1,.,TRBJ1-1,.
CASSRGQGTYNEQFF,TGTGCCAGCAGCCGCGGACAGGGCACCTACAATGAGCAGTTCTTC,TRBV5-8,.,TRBJ2-1,TRBD1
CASSHINRRGASGTREQYF,TGTGCCAGCAGCCATATAAACCGCCGTGGGGCTAGCGGGACCCGGGAGCAGTACTTC,TRBV11-2,.,TRBJ2-7,TRBD2
CSGGTPQAPEAFF,TGCAGCGGGGGGACCCCTCAGGCCCCTGAAGCTTTCTTT,TRBV29-1,.,TRBJ1-1,.
CASSLVLAGGPDTGELFF,TGTGCCAGCAGCTTAGTTCTAGCGGGAGGGCCGGACACCGGGGAGCTGTTTTTT,TRBV7-6,.,TRBJ2-2,TRBD2
CASSLAEGSEQYF,TGTGCCAGCAGCTTAGCCGAAGGGTCCGAGCAGTACTTC,TRBV7-8,.,TRBJ2-7,.
CASSTIGLAGGHRELFF,TGTGCCAGCAGTACAATAGGACTAGCGGGAGGGCACCGGGAGCTGTTTTTT,TRBV27,once,TRBJ2-2,TRBD2
CASSLGIRSEAFF,TGTGCCAGCAGCTTAGGGATAAGGTCGGAAGCTTTCTTT,TRBV14,.,TRBJ1-1,.
CASRLGGIGTEAFF,TGTGCCAGTAGACTTGGGGGGATCGGCACTGAAGCTTTCTTT,TRBV19,.,TRBJ1-1,.
CASSQQGNTIYF,TGTGCCAGTAGTCAACAAGGAAACACCATATATTTT,TRBV19,.,TRBJ1-3,.
CASSQESRAGVGETQYF,TGTGCCAGCAGCCAGGAATCCCGTGCGGGAGTGGGGGAGACCCAGTACTTC,TRBV4-2,.,TRBJ2-5,TRBD2
CASSLYARGFDTEAFF,TGTGCCAGCAGCTTATACGCCAGGGGGTTCGACACTGAAGCTTTCTTT,TRBV5-4,.,TRBJ1-1,TRBD1
CASRKTASNQPQHF,TGTGCCAGCAGGAAGACCGCTAGCAATCAGCCCCAGCATTTT,TRBV28,.,TRBJ1-5,.